This TCR beta chain was sequenced during a study of blood T cell repertoires in COVID-19. Study at large: Sources were T cells, B-cell-depleted T cells, or PBMCs; the material itself was cDNA or gDNA.

In the source study's methods: Amplification of reference gene primers was used by the study to estimate nucleated cell counts. Generated by immunoSEQ multiplex PCR, the TCRdb table keeps only in-frame clones and is missing some. V and J calls and clone size come straight from that table; D and trimming were deduced from the DNA. The sample has some 120,000 clones, around 80% seen once. This CDR3 has 13 residues. Germline CDR1 is MNHEY and CDR2 is SVGAGI. Trimming left V 2 bases short and J 5 bases short, with 9 bases between. The TCR originated in an older man with acute or convalescent COVID-19. Sequencing used peripheral blood. V and J are TRBV6-5 and TRBJ1-1; weak D call: TRBD1 (5 bases). In DNA, the CDR3 is TGTGCCAGCAGTTACGCAGGGAATACTGAAGCTTTCTTT. Its translation: CASSYAGNTEAFF.